This T cell receptor (beta chain) comes out of a study of technical replicates of blood from a handful of donors. V was cut by 2 bases and J by 10 bases, with 15 bases left in between. CDR3 size: 15 residues. CDR1 is ENHRY and CDR2 is SYGVKD in the germline V gene. Sequencing was performed with immunoSEQ multiplex PCR; in TCRdb, only in-frame clones are kept and a portion is missing. The data contain 50,000 to 70,000 clones, 75% to 90% of them singletons. This receptor was obtained from a human donor in good health. Some clones in this sample may be carry-over from other donors' samples. This sequence joins TRBV10-3 and TRBJ1-6; TRBD1 is a possible D gene (6 bases). The specimen was PBMCs. The CDR3 here is CAISERQAYESPLHF. In DNA form, the CDR3 reads TGTGCCATCAGTGAGAGACAGGCCTATGAGTCACCCCTCCACTTT.